Detailed here is one TCR beta chain. V was pared by 0 bases and J by 0 bases, with 7 bases between. CDR3 length: 15 amino acids. Germline CDR1 reads SGDLS; CDR2 reads YYNGEE. The data were obtained in a study of cytomegalovirus exposure and HLA in healthy donors. Researchers ran the PCR with 60 Vbeta and 13 Jbeta primers. Libraries were prepared by immunoSEQ multiplex PCR; TCRdb keeps only in-frame clonotypes and omits some of them. The repertoire holds about 150,000 clones, with roughly 84% as singletons. What was sequenced was PBMCs. The sequence was obtained from a boy younger than 10 in good health and CMV-seronegative. The chain combines TRBV9 with TRBJ2-1; D perhaps matches TRBD2 (5 bases). The CDR3 nucleotides are TGTGCCAGCAGCGTAGGAGCGGTCTCCTACAATGAGCAGTTCTTC. Translated, it gives CASSVGAVSYNEQFF.